This TCR beta chain was documented in a study of blood T cell repertoires in COVID-19. Study summary: Collection of acute and convalescent COVID-19 samples took place in the United States, Italy and Spain. Nucleic acid was either cDNA or gDNA, and it came from T cells, B-cell-depleted T cells, or PBMCs.

Per the original methods: Estimated nucleated cell counts came from reference gene primer amplification. Produced via immunoSEQ multiplex PCR; TCRdb's table is partial and in-frame only. That table furnishes V, J and clone size, whereas the DNA furnished D and trimming. The repertoire holds over 150,000 clones, with roughly four fifths as singletons. This clone was seen more than once but under ten times. Sequenced material: peripheral blood. This receptor was taken from a woman aged 45-59 years with acute or convalescent COVID-19.

The CDR3 here is CASSQEAERSYNEQFF. CDR3 nucleotides: TGCGCCAGCAGCCAAGAGGCAGAGCGCTCCTACAATGAGCAGTTCTTC. The rearrangement uses TRBV4-1 and TRBJ2-1; D is uncertain. Between the trimmed V and J ends, which lost 0 bases and 0 bases, there was a span of 9 bases. Germline V CDR1 and CDR2: MGHRA, YSYEKL. There are 16 residues in the CDR3.